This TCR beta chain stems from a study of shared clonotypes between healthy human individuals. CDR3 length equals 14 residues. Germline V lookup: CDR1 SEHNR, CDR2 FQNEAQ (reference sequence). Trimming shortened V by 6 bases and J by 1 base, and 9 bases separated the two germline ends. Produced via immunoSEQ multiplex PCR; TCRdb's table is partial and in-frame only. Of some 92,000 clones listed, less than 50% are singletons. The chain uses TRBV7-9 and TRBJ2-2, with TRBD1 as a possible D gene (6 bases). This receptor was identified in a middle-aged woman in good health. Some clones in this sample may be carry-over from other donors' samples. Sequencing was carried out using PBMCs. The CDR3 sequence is CASSPDRNTGELFF. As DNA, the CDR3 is TGTGCCAGCAGTCCGGACAGGAACACCGGGGAGCTGTTTTTT.